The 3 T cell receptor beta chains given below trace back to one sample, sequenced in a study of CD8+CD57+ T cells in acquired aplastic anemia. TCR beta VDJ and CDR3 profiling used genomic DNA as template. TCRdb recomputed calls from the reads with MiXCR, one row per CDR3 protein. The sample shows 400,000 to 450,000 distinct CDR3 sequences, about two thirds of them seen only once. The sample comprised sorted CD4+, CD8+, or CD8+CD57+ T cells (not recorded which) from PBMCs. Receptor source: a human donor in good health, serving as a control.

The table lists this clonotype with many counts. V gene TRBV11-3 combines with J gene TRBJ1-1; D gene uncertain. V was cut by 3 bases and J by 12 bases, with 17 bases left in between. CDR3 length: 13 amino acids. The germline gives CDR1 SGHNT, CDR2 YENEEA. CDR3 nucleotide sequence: TGTGCCAGCAGCTTCGTCAGAGGGTTGGTAACTTTCTTT. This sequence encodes CASSFVRGLVTFF.

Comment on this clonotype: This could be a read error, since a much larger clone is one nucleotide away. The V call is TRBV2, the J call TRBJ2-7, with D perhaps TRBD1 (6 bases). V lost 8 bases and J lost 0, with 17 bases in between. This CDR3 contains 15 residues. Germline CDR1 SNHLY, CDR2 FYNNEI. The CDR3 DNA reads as TGTGCCAGCGGCTTAAACAGGGCCGCCTCCTACGAGCAGTACTTC. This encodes CASGLNRAASYEQYF.

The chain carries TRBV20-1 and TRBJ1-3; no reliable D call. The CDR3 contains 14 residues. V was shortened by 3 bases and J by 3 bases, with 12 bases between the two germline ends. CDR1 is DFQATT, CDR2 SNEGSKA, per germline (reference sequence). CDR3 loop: CSASKGSGGNTIYF. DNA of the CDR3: TGCAGTGCTAGTAAGGGATCAGGTGGAAACACCATATATTTT.